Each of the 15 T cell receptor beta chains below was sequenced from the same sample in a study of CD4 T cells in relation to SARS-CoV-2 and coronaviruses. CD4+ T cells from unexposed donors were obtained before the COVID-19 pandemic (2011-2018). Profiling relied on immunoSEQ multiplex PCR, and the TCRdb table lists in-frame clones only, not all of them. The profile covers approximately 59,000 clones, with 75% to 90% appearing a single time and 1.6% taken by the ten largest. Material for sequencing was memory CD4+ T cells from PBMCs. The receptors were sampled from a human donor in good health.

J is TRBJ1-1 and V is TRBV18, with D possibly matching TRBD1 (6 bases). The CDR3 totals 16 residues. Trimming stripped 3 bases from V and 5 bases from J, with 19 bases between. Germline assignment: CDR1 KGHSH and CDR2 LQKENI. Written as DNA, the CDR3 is TGTGCCAGCTCACCCACCCCCTCGGGGGCGCTTACTGAAGCTTTCTTT. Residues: CASSPTPSGALTEAFF.

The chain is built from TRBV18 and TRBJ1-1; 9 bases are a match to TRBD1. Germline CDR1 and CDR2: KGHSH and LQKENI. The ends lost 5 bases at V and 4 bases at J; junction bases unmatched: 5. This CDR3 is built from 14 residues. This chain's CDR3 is CASSLGQGATEAFF. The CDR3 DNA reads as TGTGCCAGCTCATTGGGACAGGGTGCCACTGAAGCTTTCTTT.

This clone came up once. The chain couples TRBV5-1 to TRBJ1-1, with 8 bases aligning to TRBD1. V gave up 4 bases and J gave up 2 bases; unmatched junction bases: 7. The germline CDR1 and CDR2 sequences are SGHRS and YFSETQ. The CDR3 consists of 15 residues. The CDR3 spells CASSTSRGHNTEAFF. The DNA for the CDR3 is TGCGCCAGCAGCACAAGCAGGGGGCATAACACTGAAGCTTTCTTT. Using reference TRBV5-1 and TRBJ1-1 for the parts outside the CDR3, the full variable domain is KAGVTQTPRYLIKTRGQQVTLSCSPISGHRSVSWYQQTPGQGLQFLFEYFSETQRNKGNFPGRFSGRQFSNSRSEMNVSTLELGDSALYLCASSTSRGHNTEAFFGQGTRLTVV.

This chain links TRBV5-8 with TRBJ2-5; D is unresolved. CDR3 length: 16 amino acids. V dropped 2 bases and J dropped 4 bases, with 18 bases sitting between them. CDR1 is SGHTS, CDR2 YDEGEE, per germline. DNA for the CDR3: TGTGCCAGCAGCTTATATACCGGTCTGGCATCAGAGACCCAGTACTTC. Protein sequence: CASSLYTGLASETQYF. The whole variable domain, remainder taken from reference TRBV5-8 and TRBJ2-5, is EAGVTQSPTHLIKTRGQQATLRCSPISGHTSVYWYQQALGLGLQFLLWYDEGEERNRGNFPPRFSGRQFPNYSSELNVNALELEDSALYLCASSLYTGLASETQYFGPGTRLLVL.

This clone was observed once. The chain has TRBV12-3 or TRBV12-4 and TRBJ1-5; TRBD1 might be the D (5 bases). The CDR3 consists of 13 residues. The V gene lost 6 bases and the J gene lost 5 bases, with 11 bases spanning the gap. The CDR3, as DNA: TGTGCCAGCAGCACCGGGACCCATCAGCCCCAGCATTTT. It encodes CASSTGTHQPQHF.

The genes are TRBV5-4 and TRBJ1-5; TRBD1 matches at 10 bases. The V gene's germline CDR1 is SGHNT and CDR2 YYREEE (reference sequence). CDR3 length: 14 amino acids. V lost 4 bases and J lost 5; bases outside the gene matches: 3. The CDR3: CASSPGTGDQPQHF. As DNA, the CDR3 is TGTGCCAGCAGCCCCGGGACAGGGGATCAGCCCCAGCATTTT. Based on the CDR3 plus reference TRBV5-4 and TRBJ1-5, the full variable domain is ETGVTQSPTHLIKTRGQQVTLRCSSQSGHNTVSWYQQALGQGPQFIFQYYREEENGRGNFPPRFSGLQFPNYSSELNVNALELDDSALYLCASSPGTGDQPQHFGDGTRLSIL.

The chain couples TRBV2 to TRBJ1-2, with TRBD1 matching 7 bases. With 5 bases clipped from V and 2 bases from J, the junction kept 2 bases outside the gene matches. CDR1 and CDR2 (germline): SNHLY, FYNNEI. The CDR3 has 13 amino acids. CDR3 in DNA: TGTGCCAGCAGTCTACAGGGGAACTATGGCTACACCTTC. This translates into CASSLQGNYGYTF. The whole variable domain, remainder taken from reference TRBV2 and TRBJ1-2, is EPEVTQTPSHQVTQMGQEVILRCVPISNHLYFYWYRQILGQKVEFLVSFYNNEISEKSEIFDDQFSVERPDGSNFTLKIRSTKLEDSAMYFCASSLQGNYGYTFGSGTRLTVV.

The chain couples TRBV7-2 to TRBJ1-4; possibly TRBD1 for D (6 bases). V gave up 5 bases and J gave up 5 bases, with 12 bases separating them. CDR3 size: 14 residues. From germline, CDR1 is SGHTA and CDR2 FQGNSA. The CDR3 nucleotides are TGTGCCAGCAGCCGTACAGGGCCCAATGAAAAACTGTTTTTT. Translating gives CASSRTGPNEKLFF.

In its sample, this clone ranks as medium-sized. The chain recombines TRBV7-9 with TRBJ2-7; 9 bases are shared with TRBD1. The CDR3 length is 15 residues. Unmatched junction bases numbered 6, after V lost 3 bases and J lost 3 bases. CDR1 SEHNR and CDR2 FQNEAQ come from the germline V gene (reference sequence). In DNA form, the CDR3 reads TGTGCCAGCAGCTTCAAGGGACAGGGCGACTACGAGCAGTACTTC. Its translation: CASSFKGQGDYEQYF.

The CDR3 sequence is CASSTGGAQDTEAFF. Written as DNA, the CDR3 is TGTGCCAGCAGCACCGGGGGTGCTCAGGACACTGAAGCTTTCTTT. The chain couples TRBV7-9 to TRBJ1-1; D may be TRBD1 (5 bases). Germline CDR1 reads SEHNR; CDR2 reads FQNEAQ (reference sequence). This CDR3 is built from 15 residues. Trimming removed 5 bases from V and 3 bases from J, with 16 bases in between.

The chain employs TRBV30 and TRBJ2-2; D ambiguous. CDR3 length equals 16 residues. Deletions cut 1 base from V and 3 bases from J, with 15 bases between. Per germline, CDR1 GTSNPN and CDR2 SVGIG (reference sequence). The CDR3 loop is CAWSGLASSYTGELFF. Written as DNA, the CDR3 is TGTGCCTGGAGTGGGTTAGCATCCTCTTACACCGGGGAGCTGTTTTTT.

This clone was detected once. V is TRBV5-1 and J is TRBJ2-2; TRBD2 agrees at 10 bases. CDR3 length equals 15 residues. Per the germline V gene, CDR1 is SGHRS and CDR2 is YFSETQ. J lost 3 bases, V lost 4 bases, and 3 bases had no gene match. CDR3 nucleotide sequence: TGCGCCAGCAGCGGGCTAGCGGGAGACACCGGGGAGCTGTTTTTT. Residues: CASSGLAGDTGELFF.

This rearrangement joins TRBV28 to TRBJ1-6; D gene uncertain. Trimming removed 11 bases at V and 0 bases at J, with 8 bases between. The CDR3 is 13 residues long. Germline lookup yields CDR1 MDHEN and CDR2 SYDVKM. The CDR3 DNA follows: TGTGCCGCCAGGAGCTCCTATAATTCACCCCTCCACTTT. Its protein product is CAARSSYNSPLHF.

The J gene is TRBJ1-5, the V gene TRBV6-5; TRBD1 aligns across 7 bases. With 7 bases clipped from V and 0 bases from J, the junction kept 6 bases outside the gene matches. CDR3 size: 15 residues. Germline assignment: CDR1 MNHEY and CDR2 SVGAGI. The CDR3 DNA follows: TGTGCCAGCAACGAAGGGGGCCGTAGCAATCAGCCCCAGCATTTT. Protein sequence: CASNEGGRSNQPQHF.

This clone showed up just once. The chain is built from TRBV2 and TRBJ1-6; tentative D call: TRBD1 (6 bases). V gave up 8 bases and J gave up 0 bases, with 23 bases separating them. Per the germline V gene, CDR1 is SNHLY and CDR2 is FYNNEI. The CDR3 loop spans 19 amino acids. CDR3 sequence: CASGDPHRQESSYNSPLHF. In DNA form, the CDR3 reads TGTGCCAGCGGGGATCCCCATAGACAGGAGAGCTCCTATAATTCACCCCTCCACTTT.